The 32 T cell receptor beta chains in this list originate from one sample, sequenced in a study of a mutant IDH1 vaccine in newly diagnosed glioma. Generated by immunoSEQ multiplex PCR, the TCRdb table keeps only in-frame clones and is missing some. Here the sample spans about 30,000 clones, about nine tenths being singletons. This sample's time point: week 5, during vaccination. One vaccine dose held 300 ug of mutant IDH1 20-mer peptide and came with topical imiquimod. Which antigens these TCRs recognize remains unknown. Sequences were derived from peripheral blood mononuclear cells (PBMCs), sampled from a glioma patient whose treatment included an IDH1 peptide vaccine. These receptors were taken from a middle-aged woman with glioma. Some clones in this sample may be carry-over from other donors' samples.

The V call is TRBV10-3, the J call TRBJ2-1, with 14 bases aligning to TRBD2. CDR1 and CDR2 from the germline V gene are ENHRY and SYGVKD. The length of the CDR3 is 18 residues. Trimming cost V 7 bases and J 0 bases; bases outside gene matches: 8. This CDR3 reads CAIKGTSGGLSSYNEQFF. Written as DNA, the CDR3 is TGTGCCATCAAAGGGACTAGCGGGGGCCTTAGCTCCTACAATGAGCAGTTCTTC.

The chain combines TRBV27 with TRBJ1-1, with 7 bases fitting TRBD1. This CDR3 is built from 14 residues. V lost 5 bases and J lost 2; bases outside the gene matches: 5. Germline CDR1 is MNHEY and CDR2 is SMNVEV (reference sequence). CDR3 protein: CASSIDRVNTEAFF. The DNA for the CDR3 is TGTGCCAGCAGTATCGACAGGGTTAACACTGAAGCTTTCTTT.

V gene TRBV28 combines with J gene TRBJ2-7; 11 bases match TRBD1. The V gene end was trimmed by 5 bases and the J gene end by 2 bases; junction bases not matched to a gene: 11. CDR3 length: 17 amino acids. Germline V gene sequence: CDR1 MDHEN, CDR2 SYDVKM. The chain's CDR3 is CASSPRPGQGGAYEQYF. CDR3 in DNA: TGTGCCAGCAGTCCGCGCCCGGGACAGGGGGGTGCCTACGAGCAGTACTTC.

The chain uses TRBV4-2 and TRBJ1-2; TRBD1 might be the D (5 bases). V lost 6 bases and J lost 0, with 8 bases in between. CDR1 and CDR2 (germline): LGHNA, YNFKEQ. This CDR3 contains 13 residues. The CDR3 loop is CASRATANYGYTF. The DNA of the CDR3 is TGTGCCAGCAGGGCGACAGCTAACTATGGCTACACCTTC.

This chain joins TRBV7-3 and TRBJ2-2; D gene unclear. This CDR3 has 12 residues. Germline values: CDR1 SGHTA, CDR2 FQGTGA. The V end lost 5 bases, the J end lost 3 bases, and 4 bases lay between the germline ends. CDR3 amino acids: CASSTDTGELFF. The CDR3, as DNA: TGTGCCAGCAGCACCGACACCGGGGAGCTGTTTTTT.

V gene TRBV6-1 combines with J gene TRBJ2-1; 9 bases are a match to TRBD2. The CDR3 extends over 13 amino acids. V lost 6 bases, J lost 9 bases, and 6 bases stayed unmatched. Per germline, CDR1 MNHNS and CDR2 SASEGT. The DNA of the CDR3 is TGTGCCAGCAGCCCGGGGACTAGCAGTGAGCAGTTCTTC. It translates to CASSPGTSSEQFF.

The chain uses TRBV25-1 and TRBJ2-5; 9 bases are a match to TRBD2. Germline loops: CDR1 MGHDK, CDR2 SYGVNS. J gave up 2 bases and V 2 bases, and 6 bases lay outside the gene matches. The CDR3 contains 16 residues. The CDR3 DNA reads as TGTGCCAGCAGTGAAGGGAGGACTAGCGTACAAGAGACCCAGTACTTC. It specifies CASSEGRTSVQETQYF.

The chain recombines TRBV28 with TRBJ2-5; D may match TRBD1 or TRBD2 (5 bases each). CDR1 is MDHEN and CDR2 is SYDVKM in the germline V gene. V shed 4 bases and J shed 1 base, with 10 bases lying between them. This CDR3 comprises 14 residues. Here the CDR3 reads CASSSFGTQETQYF. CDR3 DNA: TGTGCCAGCAGTTCATTCGGGACCCAAGAGACCCAGTACTTC. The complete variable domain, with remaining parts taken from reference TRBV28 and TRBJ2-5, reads DVKVTQSSRYLVKRTGEKVFLECVQDMDHENMFWYRQDPGLGLRLIYFSYDVKMKEKGDIPEGYSVSREKKERFSLILESASTNQTSMYLCASSSFGTQETQYFGPGTRLLVL.

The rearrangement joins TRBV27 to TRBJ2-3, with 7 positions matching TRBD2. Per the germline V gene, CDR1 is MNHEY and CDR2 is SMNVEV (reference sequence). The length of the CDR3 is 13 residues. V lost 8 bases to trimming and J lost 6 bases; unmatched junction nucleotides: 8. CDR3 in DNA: TGTGCCAGCGAGGGAGGGCCGTCGGATACGCAGTATTTT. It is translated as CASEGGPSDTQYF.

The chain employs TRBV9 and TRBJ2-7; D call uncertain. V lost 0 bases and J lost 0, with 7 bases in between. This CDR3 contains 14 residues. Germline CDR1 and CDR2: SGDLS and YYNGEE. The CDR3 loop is CASSVGGSSYEQYF. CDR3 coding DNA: TGTGCCAGCAGCGTAGGAGGAAGCTCCTACGAGCAGTACTTC.

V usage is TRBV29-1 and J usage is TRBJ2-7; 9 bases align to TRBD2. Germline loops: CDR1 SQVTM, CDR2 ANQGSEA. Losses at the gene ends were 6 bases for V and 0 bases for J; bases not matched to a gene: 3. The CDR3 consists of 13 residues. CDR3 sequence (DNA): TGCAGCGTGAATAGCGGGAGCTCCTACGAGCAGTACTTC. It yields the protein CSVNSGSSYEQYF.

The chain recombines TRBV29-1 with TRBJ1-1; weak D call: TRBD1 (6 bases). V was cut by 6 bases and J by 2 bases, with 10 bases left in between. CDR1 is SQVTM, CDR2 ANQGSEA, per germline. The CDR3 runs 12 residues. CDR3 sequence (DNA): TGCAGCGTGACCAGGGGAAACACTGAAGCTTTCTTT. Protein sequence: CSVTRGNTEAFF. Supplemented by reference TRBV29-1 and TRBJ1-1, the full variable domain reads SAVISQKPSRDICQRGTSLTIQCQVDSQVTMMFWYRQQPGQSLTLIATANQGSEATYESGFVIDKFPISRPNLTFSTLTVSNMSPEDSSIYLCSVTRGNTEAFFGQGTRLTVV.

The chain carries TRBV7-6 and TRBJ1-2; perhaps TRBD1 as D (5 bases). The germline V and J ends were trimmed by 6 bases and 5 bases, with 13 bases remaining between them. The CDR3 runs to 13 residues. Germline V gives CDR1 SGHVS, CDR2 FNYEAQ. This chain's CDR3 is CASSSRGGYGYTF. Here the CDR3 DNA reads TGTGCCAGCAGTTCCCGGGGCGGGTATGGCTACACCTTC.

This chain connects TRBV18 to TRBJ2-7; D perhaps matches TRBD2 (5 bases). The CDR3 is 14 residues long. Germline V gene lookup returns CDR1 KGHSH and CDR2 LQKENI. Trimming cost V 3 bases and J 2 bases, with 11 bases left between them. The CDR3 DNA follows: TGTGCCAGCTCACCGGACGGGGTCGCCTACGAGCAGTACTTC. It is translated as CASSPDGVAYEQYF. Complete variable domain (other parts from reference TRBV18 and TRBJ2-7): NAGVMQNPRHLVRRRGQEARLRCSPMKGHSHVYWYRQLPEEGLKFMVYLQKENIIDESGMPKERFSAEFPKEGPSILRIQQVVRGDSAAYFCASSPDGVAYEQYFGPGTRLTVT.

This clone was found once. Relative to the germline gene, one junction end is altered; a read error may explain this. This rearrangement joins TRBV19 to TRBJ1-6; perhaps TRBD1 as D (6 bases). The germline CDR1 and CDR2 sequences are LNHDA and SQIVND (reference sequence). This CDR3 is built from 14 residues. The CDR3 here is CASCIRGLDSPLHF. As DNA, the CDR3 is TGTGCCAGTTGTATCAGGGGATTAGATTCACCCCTCCACTTT.

The CDR3 protein is CASSVSRGGNTGELFF. CDR3 in DNA: TGTGCCAGCAGCGTGTCAAGGGGAGGGAACACCGGGGAGCTGTTTTTT. The J gene is TRBJ2-2, the V gene TRBV9, with D possibly TRBD2 on 6 matching bases. V was shortened by 2 bases and J by 1 base, with 12 bases between the two germline ends. This CDR3 is 16 amino acids long. Looked up from germline, CDR1 is SGDLS and CDR2 is YYNGEE.

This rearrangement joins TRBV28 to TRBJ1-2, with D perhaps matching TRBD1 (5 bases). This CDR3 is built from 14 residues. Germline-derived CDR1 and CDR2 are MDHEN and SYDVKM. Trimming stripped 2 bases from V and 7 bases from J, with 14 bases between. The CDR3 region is CASSLGDGRFGYTF. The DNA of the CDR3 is TGTGCCAGCAGTTTAGGGGACGGCCGCTTTGGCTACACCTTC.

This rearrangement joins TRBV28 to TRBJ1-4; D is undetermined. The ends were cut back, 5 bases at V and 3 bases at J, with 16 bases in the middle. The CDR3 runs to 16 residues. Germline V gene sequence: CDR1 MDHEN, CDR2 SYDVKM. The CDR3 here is CASSTPWTGSNEKLFF. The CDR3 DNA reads TGTGCCAGCAGTACCCCCTGGACGGGATCTAATGAAAAACTGTTTTTT.

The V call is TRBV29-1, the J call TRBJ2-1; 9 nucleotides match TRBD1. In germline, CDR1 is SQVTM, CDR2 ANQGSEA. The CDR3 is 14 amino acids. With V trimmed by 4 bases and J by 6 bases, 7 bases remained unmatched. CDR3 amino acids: CSVGRDRVINEQFF. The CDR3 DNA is TGCAGCGTTGGCCGGGACAGGGTCATCAATGAGCAGTTCTTC.

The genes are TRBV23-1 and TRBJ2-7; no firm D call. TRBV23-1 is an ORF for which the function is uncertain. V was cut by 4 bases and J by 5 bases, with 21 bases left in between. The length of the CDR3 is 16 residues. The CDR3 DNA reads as TGCGCCAGCAGTCGACCTGACACCGCGAGCCTGAACGAGCAGTACTTC. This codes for CASSRPDTASLNEQYF.

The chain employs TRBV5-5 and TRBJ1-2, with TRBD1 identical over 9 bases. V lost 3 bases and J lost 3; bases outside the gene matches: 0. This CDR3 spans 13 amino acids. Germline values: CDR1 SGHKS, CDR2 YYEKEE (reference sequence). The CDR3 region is CASSWTGDYGYTF. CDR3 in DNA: TGTGCCAGCAGCTGGACAGGGGACTATGGCTACACCTTC.

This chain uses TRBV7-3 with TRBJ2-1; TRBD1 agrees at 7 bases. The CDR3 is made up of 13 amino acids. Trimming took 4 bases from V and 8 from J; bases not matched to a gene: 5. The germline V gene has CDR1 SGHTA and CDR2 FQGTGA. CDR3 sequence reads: CASSSPTGHEQFF. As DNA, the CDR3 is TGTGCCAGCAGCTCCCCGACAGGGCATGAGCAGTTCTTC.

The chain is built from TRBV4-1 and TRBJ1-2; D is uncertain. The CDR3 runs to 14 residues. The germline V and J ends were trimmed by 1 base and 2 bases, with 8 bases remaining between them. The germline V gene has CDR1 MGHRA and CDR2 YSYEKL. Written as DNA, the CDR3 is TGCGCCAGCAGCCAAGTAACGGTGAACTATGGCTACACCTTC. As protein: CASSQVTVNYGYTF.

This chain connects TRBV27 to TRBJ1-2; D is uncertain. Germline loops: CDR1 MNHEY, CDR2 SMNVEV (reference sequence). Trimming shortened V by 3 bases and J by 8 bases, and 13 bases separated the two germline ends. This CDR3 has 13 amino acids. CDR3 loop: CASSLSAAWGYTF. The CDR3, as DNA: TGTGCCAGCAGTTTGTCCGCCGCTTGGGGCTACACCTTC.

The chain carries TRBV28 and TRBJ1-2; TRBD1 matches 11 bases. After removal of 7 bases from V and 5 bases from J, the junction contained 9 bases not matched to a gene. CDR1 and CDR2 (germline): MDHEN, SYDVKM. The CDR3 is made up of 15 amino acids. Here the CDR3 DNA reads TGTGCCAGCACCGGACAGGGGGCGCTTAGATATGGCTACACCTTC. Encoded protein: CASTGQGALRYGYTF.

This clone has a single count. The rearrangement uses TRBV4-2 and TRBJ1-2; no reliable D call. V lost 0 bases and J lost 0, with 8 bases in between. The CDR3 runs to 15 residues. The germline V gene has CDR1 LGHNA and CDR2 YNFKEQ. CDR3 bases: TGTGCCAGCAGCCAAGATCGGCTGGCTAACTATGGCTACACCTTC. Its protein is CASSQDRLANYGYTF.

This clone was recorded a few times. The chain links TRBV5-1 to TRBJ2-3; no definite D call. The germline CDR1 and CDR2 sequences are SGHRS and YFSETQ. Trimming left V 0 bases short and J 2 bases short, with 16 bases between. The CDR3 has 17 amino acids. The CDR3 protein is CASSLARVAPYTDTQYF. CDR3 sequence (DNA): TGCGCCAGCAGCTTGGCCCGGGTAGCTCCCTACACAGATACGCAGTATTTT.

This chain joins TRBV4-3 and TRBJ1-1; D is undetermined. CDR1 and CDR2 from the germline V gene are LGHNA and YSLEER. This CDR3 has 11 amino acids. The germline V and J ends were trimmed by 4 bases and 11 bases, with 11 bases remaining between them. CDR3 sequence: CASSLRREAFF. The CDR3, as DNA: TGCGCCAGCAGCCTCCGAAGGGAGGCTTTCTTT.

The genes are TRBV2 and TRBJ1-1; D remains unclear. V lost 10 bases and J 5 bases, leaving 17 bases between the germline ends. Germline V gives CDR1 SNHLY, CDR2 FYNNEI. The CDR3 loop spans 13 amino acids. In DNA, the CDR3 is TGTGCCACCTCCTACGAGACCGGGACTGAAGCTTTCTTT. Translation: CATSYETGTEAFF.

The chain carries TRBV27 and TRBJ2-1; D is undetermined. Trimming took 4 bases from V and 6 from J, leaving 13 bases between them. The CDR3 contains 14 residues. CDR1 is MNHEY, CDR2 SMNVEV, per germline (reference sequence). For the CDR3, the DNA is TGTGCCAGCAGTTCCCTATCCGTGGCCAATGAGCAGTTCTTC. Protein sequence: CASSSLSVANEQFF.

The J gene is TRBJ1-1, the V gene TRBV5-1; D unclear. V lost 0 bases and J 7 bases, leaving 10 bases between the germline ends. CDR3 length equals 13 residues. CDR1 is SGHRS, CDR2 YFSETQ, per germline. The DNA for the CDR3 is TGCGCCAGCAGCTTGGGGATTAGTGTTGAAGCTTTCTTT. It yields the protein CASSLGISVEAFF.

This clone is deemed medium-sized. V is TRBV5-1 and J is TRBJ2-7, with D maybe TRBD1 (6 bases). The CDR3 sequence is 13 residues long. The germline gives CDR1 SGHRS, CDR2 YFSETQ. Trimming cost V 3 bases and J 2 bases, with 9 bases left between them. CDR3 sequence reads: CASSWDKAYEQYF. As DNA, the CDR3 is TGCGCCAGCAGCTGGGACAAAGCCTACGAGCAGTACTTC.